These 16 T cell receptor beta chains share one sample of origin, sequenced in a study of blood T cell repertoires in COVID-19. TCRdb's table, derived via immunoSEQ multiplex PCR, lists solely in-frame clones and lacks some. In the table there are approximately 240,000 clones, roughly 85% of which are singletons. The sample taken for sequencing was peripheral blood. Receptors originate from a man aged 50 to 60 who had recovered from COVID-19.

The rearrangement uses TRBV5-6 and TRBJ2-7; 12 bases are a match to TRBD2. V dropped 4 bases and J dropped 0; count of bases not matched to a gene: 11. CDR1 SGHDT and CDR2 YYEEEE come from the germline V gene. This CDR3 is 18 amino acids long. The CDR3 sequence is CASSPGTSGSGFSYEQYF. For the CDR3, the DNA is TGTGCCAGCAGCCCCGGGACTAGCGGGTCCGGGTTCTCCTACGAGCAGTACTTC.

The chain couples TRBV19 to TRBJ2-1; a weak D match, TRBD2 (6 bases). Germline CDR1 LNHDA, CDR2 SQIVND (reference sequence). The CDR3 runs 17 residues. V lost 3 bases to trimming and J lost 1 base, with 16 bases between them. CDR3 sequence: CASSMWGLAESYNEQFF. DNA of the CDR3: TGTGCCAGTAGTATGTGGGGGTTAGCGGAGTCCTACAATGAGCAGTTCTTC.

This clone was observed a handful of times. This chain connects TRBV28 to TRBJ2-3, with 7 positions matching TRBD1. V was pared by 6 bases and J by 4 bases, with 7 bases of the junction left unmatched. The length of the CDR3 is 14 residues. The germline V gene encodes CDR1 MDHEN and CDR2 SYDVKM. CDR3 nucleotide sequence: TGTGCCAGCAGCTCGACAGGGATCTCAGATACGCAGTATTTT. It yields the protein CASSSTGISDTQYF.

This clone was recorded a few times. This chain uses TRBV2 with TRBJ1-2; TRBD1 matches 8 bases. From germline, CDR1 is SNHLY and CDR2 FYNNEI. The junction had 14 bases not matched to a gene; V was cut back by 7 bases and J by 7 bases. This CDR3 spans 15 amino acids. The CDR3 loop reads CASIRDRNSIGGYTF. The CDR3, as DNA: TGTGCCAGCATCCGGGACAGGAATTCTATTGGTGGCTACACCTTC.

The chain links TRBV5-1 to TRBJ1-1; D is possibly TRBD1 (6 bases). Germline lookup yields CDR1 SGHRS and CDR2 YFSETQ. V gave up 0 bases and J gave up 6 bases, with 12 bases separating them. The CDR3 totals 14 residues. CDR3 DNA: TGCGCCAGCAGCTTGGGGGGGCCAGGCGCTGAAGCTTTCTTT. Its protein product is CASSLGGPGAEAFF.

The gene calls are TRBV19 and TRBJ2-7; a weak D match, TRBD1 (8 bases). V was shortened by 3 bases and J by 2 bases, with 11 bases between the two germline ends. Germline assignment: CDR1 LNHDA and CDR2 SQIVND (reference sequence). There are 14 residues in the CDR3. The CDR3 region is CASSITGGAYEQYF. The CDR3 bases are TGTGCCAGTAGTATCACAGGGGGGGCCTACGAGCAGTACTTC.

V usage is TRBV5-4 and J usage is TRBJ2-5; tentatively, D is TRBD1 (6 bases). CDR3 length: 16 amino acids. V was shortened by 0 bases and J by 1 base, with 13 bases between the two germline ends. CDR1 is SGHNT and CDR2 is YYREEE in the germline V gene (reference sequence). CDR3 loop: CASSLGRRGGQETQYF. The CDR3 DNA sequence: TGTGCCAGCAGCTTGGGGCGGAGAGGGGGCCAAGAGACCCAGTACTTC.

The genes are TRBV27 and TRBJ2-2, with D tentatively TRBD2 (5 bases). The germline V gene has CDR1 MNHEY and CDR2 SMNVEV (reference sequence). The CDR3 has 13 amino acids. V gave up 5 bases and J gave up 7 bases, with 11 bases separating them. CDR3 in amino acids: CASSPLAGGELFF. The CDR3 region has the DNA TGTGCCAGCAGTCCTCTAGCCGGCGGGGAGCTGTTTTTT.

The chain carries TRBV7-8 and TRBJ2-5, with 7 bases aligning to TRBD1. V shed 5 bases and J 2 bases; nucleotides not matched to a gene: 14. Germline V gene data show CDR1 as SGHVS and CDR2 as FQNEAQ. The CDR3 totals 17 residues. DNA for the CDR3: TGTGCCAGCAGCATGCCCGTGACAGGGAACAGTCAAGAGACCCAGTACTTC. It translates to CASSMPVTGNSQETQYF.

V gene TRBV5-1 combines with J gene TRBJ2-7; 7 nucleotides line up with TRBD1. CDR3 length: 14 amino acids. V lost 4 bases to trimming and J lost 1 base; unmatched junction nucleotides: 5. Per germline, CDR1 SGHRS and CDR2 YFSETQ. The CDR3: CASSLGGGSYEQYF. The CDR3 DNA follows: TGCGCCAGCAGCCTAGGGGGCGGATCCTACGAGCAGTACTTC.

This sequence joins TRBV6-1 and TRBJ1-5; D is possibly TRBD1 (6 bases). Trimming took 1 base from V and 16 from J, leaving 17 bases between them. Per germline, CDR1 MNHNS and CDR2 SASEGT. The CDR3 consists of 13 residues. The CDR3 DNA is TGTGCCAGCAGTGAAGGGGGGAGGGGGATGGAACATTTT. Its translation is CASSEGGRGMEHF.

This sequence joins TRBV15 and TRBJ1-5; TRBD1 matches at 8 bases. The ends lost 1 base at V and 1 base at J; junction bases unmatched: 6. Germline-derived CDR1 and CDR2 are LNHNV and YYDKDF (reference sequence). This CDR3 comprises 17 residues. The CDR3 DNA sequence: TGTGCCACCAGCAGAGGGGGGACAGGCGGGAGCAATCAGCCCCAGCATTTT. This gives the protein CATSRGGTGGSNQPQHF.

This clone has a single count. This rearrangement joins TRBV27 to TRBJ2-1, with TRBD2 identical over 12 bases. Looked up from germline, CDR1 is MNHEY and CDR2 is SMNVEV (reference sequence). The CDR3 sequence is 16 residues long. Trimming took 0 bases from V and 7 from J; bases not matched to a gene: 4. The CDR3 sequence is CASSLSGLAGQNEQFF. The CDR3 coding sequence is TGTGCCAGCAGTTTATCCGGACTAGCGGGACAAAATGAGCAGTTCTTC.

This sequence joins TRBV3-1 (or the pseudogene TRBV3-2) and TRBJ2-3; 7 bases line up with TRBD1. The junction had 11 bases not matched to a gene; V was cut back by 3 bases and J by 2 bases. The germline V gene has CDR1 LGHDT and CDR2 YNNKEL (reference sequence). This CDR3 has 17 residues. CDR3 sequence: CASSHYRQGVPTDTQYF. The CDR3 nucleotides are TGTGCCAGCAGCCACTACCGACAGGGTGTCCCCACAGATACGCAGTATTTT.

The chain has TRBV6-5 and TRBJ2-7; TRBD1 agrees at 7 bases. V shed 4 bases and J 6 bases; nucleotides not matched to a gene: 3. The germline V gene has CDR1 MNHEY and CDR2 SVGAGI. CDR3 length equals 12 residues. As DNA, the CDR3 is TGTGCCAGCAGTTCGGGACAGTCCGAGCAGTACTTC. Its translation: CASSSGQSEQYF.

The gene calls are TRBV11-2 and TRBJ1-5; maybe TRBD1 (6 bases). The V gene lost 4 bases and the J gene lost 4 bases, with 11 bases spanning the gap. Germline values: CDR1 SGHAT, CDR2 FQNNGV. CDR3 length equals 14 residues. The CDR3 sequence: CASSWGHPNQPQHF. Here the CDR3 DNA reads TGTGCCAGCAGCTGGGGACACCCGAATCAGCCCCAGCATTTT.